This T cell receptor (beta chain) was sequenced during a study of CD8 T cells in Susac syndrome. Controls comprised healthy donors matched for age and sex. TEMRA cells were FACS-enriched, and CD8+ and CD4+ T cells were isolated negatively. Reverse transcription used about 0.45 to 1 ug RNA and random hexamers. immunoSEQ multiplex PCR amplified TCR beta CDR3 across 54 Vbeta, 13 Jbeta. TCRdb redid the calling of the immunoSEQ multiplex PCR reads with MiXCR, one entry per CDR3 protein. The sample consists of roughly 200,000 distinct CDR3 sequences, 93% of them appearing once. J gave up 6 bases and V 0 bases, and 7 bases lay outside the gene matches. The germline CDR1 and CDR2 sequences are SEHNR and FQNEAQ (reference sequence). The CDR3 contains 16 residues.

The rearrangement links TRBV7-9 to TRBJ1-5; 8 bases agree with TRBD1. The source of this sequence is a human donor in good health. The sample comprised CD4+ T cells from PBMCs. The CDR3, as DNA: TGTGCCAGCAGCTTAGCCGGGGGCAGGGGGCTTCAGCCCCAGCATTTT. It codes for CASSLAGGRGLQPQHF.